The entry below describes one T cell receptor (beta chain). The CDR3 sequence is 14 residues long. The data originate from a study of control samples from healthy donors and cancer patients. Data came from immunoSEQ multiplex PCR; TCRdb stores just in-frame clones and leaves some out. The sample carries 95,000 to 150,000 clones, roughly 87% recorded once. The TCR sequence derives from a man younger than 35 in good health. This chain joins TRBV21-1 and TRBJ2-7; TRBD1 was called by the table and not checked on the DNA. TRBV21-1 is tagged as a pseudogene. Material: blood. For the CDR3, the DNA is TGTGCCAGCAGCAAAGGAAGGGGAACGGACGAGCAGTACTTC. This translates into CASSKGRGTDEQYF.